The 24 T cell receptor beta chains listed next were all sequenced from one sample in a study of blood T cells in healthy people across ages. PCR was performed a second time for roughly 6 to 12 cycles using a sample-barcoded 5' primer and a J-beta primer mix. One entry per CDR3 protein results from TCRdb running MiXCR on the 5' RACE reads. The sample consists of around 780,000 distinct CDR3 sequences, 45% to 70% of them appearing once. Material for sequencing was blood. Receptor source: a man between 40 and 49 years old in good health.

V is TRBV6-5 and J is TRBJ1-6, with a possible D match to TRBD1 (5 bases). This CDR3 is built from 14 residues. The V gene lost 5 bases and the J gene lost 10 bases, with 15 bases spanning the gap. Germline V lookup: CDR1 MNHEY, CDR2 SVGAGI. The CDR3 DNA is TGTGCCAGCAGTAAAGACCCCGGGGACTCACCCCTCCACTTT. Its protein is CASSKDPGDSPLHF.

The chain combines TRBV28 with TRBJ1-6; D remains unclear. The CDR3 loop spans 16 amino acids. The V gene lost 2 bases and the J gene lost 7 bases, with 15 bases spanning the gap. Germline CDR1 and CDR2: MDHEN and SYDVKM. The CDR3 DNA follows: TGTGCCAGCAGTTTACCATTACAGACTGAGAATTCACCCCTCCACTTT. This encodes CASSLPLQTENSPLHF. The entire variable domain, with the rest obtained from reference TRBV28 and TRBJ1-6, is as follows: DVKVTQSSRYLVKRTGEKVFLECVQDMDHENMFWYRQDPGLGLRLIYFSYDVKMKEKGDIPEGYSVSREKKERFSLILESASTNQTSMYLCASSLPLQTENSPLHFGNGTRLTVT.

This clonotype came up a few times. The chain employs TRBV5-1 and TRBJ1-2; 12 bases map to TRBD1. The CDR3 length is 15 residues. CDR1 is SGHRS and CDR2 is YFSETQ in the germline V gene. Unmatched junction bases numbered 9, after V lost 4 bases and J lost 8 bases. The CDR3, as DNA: TGCGCCAGCAGCAAAGCACGGGACAGGGGGCTCGGCTACACCTTC. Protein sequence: CASSKARDRGLGYTF. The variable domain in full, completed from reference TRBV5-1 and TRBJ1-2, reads KAGVTQTPRYLIKTRGQQVTLSCSPISGHRSVSWYQQTPGQGLQFLFEYFSETQRNKGNFPGRFSGRQFSNSRSEMNVSTLELGDSALYLCASSKARDRGLGYTFGSGTRLTVV.

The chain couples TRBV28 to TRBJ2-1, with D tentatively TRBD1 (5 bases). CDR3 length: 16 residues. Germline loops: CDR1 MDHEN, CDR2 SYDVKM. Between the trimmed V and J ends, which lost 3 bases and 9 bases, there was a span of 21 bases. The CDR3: CASSLSGQGSFGEQFF. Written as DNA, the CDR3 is TGTGCCAGCAGTTTGTCCGGGCAGGGCTCGTTCGGTGAGCAGTTCTTC. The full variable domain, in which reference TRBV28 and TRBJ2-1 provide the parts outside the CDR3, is DVKVTQSSRYLVKRTGEKVFLECVQDMDHENMFWYRQDPGLGLRLIYFSYDVKMKEKGDIPEGYSVSREKKERFSLILESASTNQTSMYLCASSLSGQGSFGEQFFGPGTRLTVL.

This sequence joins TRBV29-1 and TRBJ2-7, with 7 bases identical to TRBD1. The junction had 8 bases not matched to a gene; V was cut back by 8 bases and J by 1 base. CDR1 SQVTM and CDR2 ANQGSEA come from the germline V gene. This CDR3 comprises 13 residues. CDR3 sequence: CSTWMGQSYEQYF. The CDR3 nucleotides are TGCAGCACGTGGATGGGACAGTCCTACGAGCAGTACTTC.

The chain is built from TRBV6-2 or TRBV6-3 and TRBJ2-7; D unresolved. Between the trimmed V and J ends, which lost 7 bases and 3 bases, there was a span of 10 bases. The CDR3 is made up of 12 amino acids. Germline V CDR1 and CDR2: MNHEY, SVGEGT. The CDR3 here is CASTPSIYEQYF. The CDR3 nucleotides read TGTGCCAGCACCCCCTCCATCTACGAGCAGTACTTC.

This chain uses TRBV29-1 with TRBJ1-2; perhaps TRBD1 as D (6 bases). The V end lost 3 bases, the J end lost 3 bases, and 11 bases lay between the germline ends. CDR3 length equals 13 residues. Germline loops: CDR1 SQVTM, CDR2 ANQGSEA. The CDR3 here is CSVDPQGDYGYTF. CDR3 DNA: TGCAGCGTTGATCCACAGGGAGACTATGGCTACACCTTC. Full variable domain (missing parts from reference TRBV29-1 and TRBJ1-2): SAVISQKPSRDICQRGTSLTIQCQVDSQVTMMFWYRQQPGQSLTLIATANQGSEATYESGFVIDKFPISRPNLTFSTLTVSNMSPEDSSIYLCSVDPQGDYGYTFGSGTRLTVV.

The CDR3: CASSLPGGAFEKLFF. DNA of the CDR3: TGTGCCAGCAGCTTACCCGGGGGCGCTTTCGAAAAACTGTTTTTT. This chain connects TRBV7-9 to TRBJ1-4; a weak D match, TRBD1 (6 bases). This CDR3 contains 15 residues. The germline gives CDR1 SEHNR, CDR2 FQNEAQ (reference sequence). Between the trimmed V and J ends, which lost 2 bases and 8 bases, there was a span of 15 bases.

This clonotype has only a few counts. CDR3 nucleotide sequence: TGCAGTGCTAGAGACCCTAGGACCTCGGGGGGCTCCTACGAGCAGTACTTC. Its protein product is CSARDPRTSGGSYEQYF. The V gene is TRBV20-1, the J gene TRBJ2-7; TRBD2 agrees at 7 bases. The CDR3 runs 17 residues. Germline CDR1 and CDR2: DFQATT and SNEGSKA (reference sequence). J lost 0 bases, V lost 0 bases, and 11 bases had no gene match.

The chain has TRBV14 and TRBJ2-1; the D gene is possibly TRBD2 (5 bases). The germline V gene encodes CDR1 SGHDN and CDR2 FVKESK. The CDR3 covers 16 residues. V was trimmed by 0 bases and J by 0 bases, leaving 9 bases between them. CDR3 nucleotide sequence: TGTGCCAGCAGCCAAGAAGTTGGACTCTCCTACAATGAGCAGTTCTTC. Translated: CASSQEVGLSYNEQFF.

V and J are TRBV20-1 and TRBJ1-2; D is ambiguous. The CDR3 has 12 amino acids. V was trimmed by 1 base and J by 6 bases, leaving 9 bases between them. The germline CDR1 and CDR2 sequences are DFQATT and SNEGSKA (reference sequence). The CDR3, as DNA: TGCAGTGCTAGAGGTTGGGTAAATGGCTACACCTTC. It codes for CSARGWVNGYTF.

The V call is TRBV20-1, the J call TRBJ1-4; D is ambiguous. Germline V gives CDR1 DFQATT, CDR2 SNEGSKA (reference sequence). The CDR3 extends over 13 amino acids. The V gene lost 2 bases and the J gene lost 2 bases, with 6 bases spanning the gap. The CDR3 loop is CSARLWTNEKLFF. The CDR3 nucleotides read TGCAGTGCTAGATTGTGGACTAATGAAAAACTGTTTTTT.

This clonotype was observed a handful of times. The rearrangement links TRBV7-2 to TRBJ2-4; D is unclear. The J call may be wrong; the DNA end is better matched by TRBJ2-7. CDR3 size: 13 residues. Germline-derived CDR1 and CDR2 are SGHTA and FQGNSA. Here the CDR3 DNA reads TGTGCCAGCACCTTGGGGTCGAACTACGAGCAGTACTTC. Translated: CASTLGSNYEQYF.

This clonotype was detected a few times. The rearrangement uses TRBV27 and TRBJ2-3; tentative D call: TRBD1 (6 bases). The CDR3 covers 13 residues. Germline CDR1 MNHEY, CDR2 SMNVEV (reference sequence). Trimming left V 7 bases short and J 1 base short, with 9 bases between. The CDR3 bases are TGTGCCAGCACCGAGGGGGGCACAGATACGCAGTATTTT. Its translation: CASTEGGTDTQYF.

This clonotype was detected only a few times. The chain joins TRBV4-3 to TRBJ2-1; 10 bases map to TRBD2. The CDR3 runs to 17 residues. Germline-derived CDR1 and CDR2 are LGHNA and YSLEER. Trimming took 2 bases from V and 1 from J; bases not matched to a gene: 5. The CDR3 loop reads CASSQNLAGDSYNEQFF. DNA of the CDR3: TGCGCCAGCAGCCAAAATCTAGCGGGAGATTCCTACAATGAGCAGTTCTTC.

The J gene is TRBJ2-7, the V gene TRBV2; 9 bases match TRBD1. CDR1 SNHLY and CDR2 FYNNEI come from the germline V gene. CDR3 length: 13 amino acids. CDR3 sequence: CAAGTGISYEQYF. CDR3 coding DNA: TGTGCAGCAGGGACAGGGATTTCCTACGAGCAGTACTTC.

The CDR3 loop is CASSPPNQGLQTQYF. The DNA of the CDR3 is TGTGCCAGCAGCCCTCCCAACCAGGGACTCCAGACCCAGTACTTC. The rearrangement uses TRBV5-4 and TRBJ2-7, with D perhaps TRBD2 (6 bases). The J call may be in error: the DNA end matches TRBJ2-5 better. Germline CDR1 reads SGHNT; CDR2 reads YYREEE (reference sequence). The CDR3 runs to 15 residues.

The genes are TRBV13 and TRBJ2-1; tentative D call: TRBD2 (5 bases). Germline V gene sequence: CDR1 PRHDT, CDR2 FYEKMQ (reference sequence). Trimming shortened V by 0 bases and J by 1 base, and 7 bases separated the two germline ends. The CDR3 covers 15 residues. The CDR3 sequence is CASSLGEVSYNEQFF. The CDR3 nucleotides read TGTGCCAGCAGCTTAGGGGAGGTATCCTACAATGAGCAGTTCTTC.

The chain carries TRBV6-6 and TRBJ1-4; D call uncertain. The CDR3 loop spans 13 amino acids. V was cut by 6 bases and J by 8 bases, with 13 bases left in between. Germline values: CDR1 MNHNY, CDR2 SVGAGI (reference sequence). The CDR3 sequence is CASSDTGGEKLFF. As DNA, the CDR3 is TGTGCCAGCAGCGACACCGGCGGGGAAAAACTGTTTTTT.

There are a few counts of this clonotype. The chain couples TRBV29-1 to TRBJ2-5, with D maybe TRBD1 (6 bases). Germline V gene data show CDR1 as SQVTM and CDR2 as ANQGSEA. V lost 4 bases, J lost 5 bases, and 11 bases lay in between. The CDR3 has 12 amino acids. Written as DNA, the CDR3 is TGCAGCGTTGTTGACAGGAGGGAGACCCAGTACTTC. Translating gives CSVVDRRETQYF.

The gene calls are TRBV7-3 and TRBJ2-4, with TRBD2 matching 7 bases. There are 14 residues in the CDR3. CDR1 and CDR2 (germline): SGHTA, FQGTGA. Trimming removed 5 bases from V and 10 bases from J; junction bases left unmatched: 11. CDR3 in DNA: TGTGCCAGCAGCGTCACAGCGGGGAGTGGTATTCAGTACTTC. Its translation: CASSVTAGSGIQYF.

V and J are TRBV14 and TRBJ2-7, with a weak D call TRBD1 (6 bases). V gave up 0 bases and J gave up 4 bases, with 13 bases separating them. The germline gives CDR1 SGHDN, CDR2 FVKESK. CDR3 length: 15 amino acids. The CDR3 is CASSQERQAAYEQYF. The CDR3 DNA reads TGTGCCAGCAGCCAAGAGCGACAGGCGGCTTACGAGCAGTACTTC.

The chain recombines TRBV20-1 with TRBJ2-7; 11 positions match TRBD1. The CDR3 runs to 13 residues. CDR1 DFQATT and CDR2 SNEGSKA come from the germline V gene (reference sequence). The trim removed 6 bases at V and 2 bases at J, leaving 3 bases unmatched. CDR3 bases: TGCAGTGCCGAGGGACAGGGGGCCTACGAGCAGTACTTC. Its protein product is CSAEGQGAYEQYF.

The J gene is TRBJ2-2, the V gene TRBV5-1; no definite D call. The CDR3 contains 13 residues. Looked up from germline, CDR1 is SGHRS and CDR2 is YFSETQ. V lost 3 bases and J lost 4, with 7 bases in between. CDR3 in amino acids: CASSSVATGELFF. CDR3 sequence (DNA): TGCGCCAGCAGCTCCGTGGCCACCGGGGAGCTGTTTTTT.